The sequence of this TCR beta chain was determined in a study of blood T cell repertoires in COVID-19. Under the authors' procedure: Counts of nucleated cells, estimated from reference gene primer amplification, were obtained. Only in-frame clones appear in the TCRdb table, and some are missing; sequencing was by immunoSEQ multiplex PCR. The DNA gave D and trimming, while V, J and clone size come from that table. The sample includes 150,000 to 200,000 clones, over 65% seen only once; the top ten take roughly 18%. Seattle-derived patients entered the study during active infection and were followed longitudinally. The CDR3 extends over 11 amino acids. Trimming cost V 6 bases and J 5 bases, with 5 bases left between them.

The J gene is TRBJ2-1, the V gene TRBV12-3 or TRBV12-4; D gene unclear. Source material: peripheral blood. The receptor was derived from a person aged 65-85 years with COVID-19, enrolled during active disease. The CDR3 loop reads CASRRNNEQFF. The DNA for the CDR3 is TGTGCCAGCAGGAGGAACAATGAGCAGTTCTTC.